This T cell receptor beta chain originates from a study of blood T cell repertoires in COVID-19. The overall study: COVID-19 samples collected from the United States, Italy and Spain covered acute and convalescent phases. The cDNA or gDNA used as material had been derived from T cells, B-cell-depleted T cells, or PBMCs.

Those who participated ranged in age from roughly 18 to 100 years and resided in around 22 US areas. Original handling: Scientists estimated how many nucleated cells there were by amplifying reference gene primers. Assay used: immunoSEQ multiplex PCR; TCRdb lists only in-frame clones, some missing. The DNA gave D and trimming, while V, J and clone size come from that table. Of 400,000 or so clones detected, roughly 86% appear once; the ten largest clones hold around 2%. Germline V gene sequence: CDR1 LGHNA, CDR2 YNFKEQ. V was cut by 0 bases and J by 10 bases, with 18 bases left in between. CDR3 size: 15 residues.

V gene TRBV4-2 combines with J gene TRBJ1-1; a weak D match, TRBD1 (6 bases). The sample comprised PBMCs or T cells enriched from blood (not recorded which). The source of this sequence is a woman aged 40 to 49 with acute COVID-19. CDR3 sequence: CASSQDQNTGRRAFF. The CDR3 DNA is TGTGCCAGCAGCCAAGATCAAAATACAGGGCGGAGAGCTTTCTTT.